Described below is a single TCR beta chain sequence and its context. This clonotype was detected only a few times. The specificity of this receptor is unknown. One base away there is no much larger clone; base qualities are not given. This entry belongs to a study of spatial heterogeneity in lung cancer (dated by TCRdb to the late 2010s). Describing the broader study: More beta-chain than alpha-chain transcripts were consistently detected, likely reflecting higher beta-chain transcript abundance. In tumor regions, TCR transcript counts showed a strong correlation with a T cell transcriptional module score derived from matched bulk RNA-seq. In the raw uncorrected reads, each unique combination of TCR and UMI appeared on average more than ten times. The study quantitatively compared TCR alpha and beta repertoires across multiple tumor regions, matched nontumor lung and blood in non-small cell lung cancer. Nonsynonymous mutation counts, determined by whole-exome sequencing of tumor tissue, were related to features of the TCR repertoire. Both alpha and beta chains were TCR-sequenced in approximately 200 tumor regions, fewer than 80 matched nontumor lung samples and some 50 PBMC samples obtained at surgery. The research as a whole found: The tumor nonsynonymous mutation count correlated with the number of expanded alpha and beta TCRs within the tumor. Additional single-cell paired TCR alpha and beta sequencing was considered necessary to confirm, at a functional level, the hypothesis that regional TCRs recognize regional mutations. The count of ubiquitous expanded TCRs correlated with the count of ubiquitous nonsynonymous mutations, and the count of regional expanded TCRs correlated with the count of regional nonsynonymous mutations. TCR-seq coverage of tumor T cells was estimated to be only about 7% for alpha chains and roughly 13% for beta chains.

The CDR3 contains 15 residues, cysteine and phenylalanine counted. CDR3 DNA is the only sequence kept; it has 45 bases, read in frame from the first base. Trimming leaves V shorter by 4 bases and J shorter by 5 bases, with the junction holding 9 bases beyond the gene matches. The germline V gene gives CDR1 as SGHTA and CDR2 as FQGNSA. Library creation used 5' RACE. This sample was sequenced with a NextSeq 500. In the TCR library protocol, a unique molecular identifier was attached to each TCR cDNA molecule so that PCR and sequencing errors could be corrected. The study's own analysis went as follows. Decombinator tools were used for TCR identification, UMI-based error correction and CDR3 extraction. Expanded TCRs were defined as those above a frequency of 2 per 1,000, corresponding to the top 1% of the tumor frequency distribution. Expanded tumor TCRs statistically deemed absent (corrected P<0.05) from at least one tumor region were classed as regional, and all other expanded tumor TCRs were classed as ubiquitous. Rényi diversity was computed with the R vegan package after subsampling each repertoire 100 times to 5,000 TCRs. To build CDR3 similarity networks, amino acid triplet string-kernel similarity was used, and CDR3s were connected when their pairwise similarity was above 0.82. TCRdb ran its own pipeline on the public reads, namely fastp trimming at Q25 and MiXCR clone calling, and kept in-frame beta chains. Entries that share a CDR3 protein sequence are merged under the most common genes and DNA. The V and J calls and clone size are TCRdb's, not the authors'. This sample holds about 7,800 distinct CDR3 sequences; around 18% were observed only once. The top ten clones comprise about 12% of the sample.

In light of the paper, this sample's time point label describes: sample taken at primary tumor resection. Donors were 70 or so patients with early-stage, untreated non-small cell lung cancer from the lung TRACERx cohort. Whole RNA extracted from tumor and nontumor lung tissue, or from cryopreserved PBMC samples, was used for TCR sequencing without cell sorting. A patient was chosen for TCR sequencing only when enough RNA was available from at least two tumor regions. Before being selected, tumor and adjacent nontumor lung specimens were reviewed by a lung pathologist. The sequences come from lung tumor tissue, collected at surgery. The sequence joins TRBV7-2 to TRBJ1-2; 8 bases in the middle match TRBD1. The TCR comes from a female donor with early-stage non-small cell lung cancer. DNA sequence: TGTGCCAGCAGCTCCGGACAGGGAAGGGGATATGGCTACACCTTC. Its product reads: CASSSGQGRGYGYTF.